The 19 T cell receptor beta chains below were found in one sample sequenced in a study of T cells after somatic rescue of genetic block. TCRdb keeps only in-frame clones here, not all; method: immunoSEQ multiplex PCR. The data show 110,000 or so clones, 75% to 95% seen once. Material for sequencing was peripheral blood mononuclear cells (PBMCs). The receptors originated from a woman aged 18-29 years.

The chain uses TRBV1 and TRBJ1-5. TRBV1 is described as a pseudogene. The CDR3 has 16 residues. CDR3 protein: CTSSHKGTDSNQPQHF. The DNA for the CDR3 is TGCACCAGCAGCCACAAAGGGACGGATAGCAATCAGCCCCAGCATTTT.

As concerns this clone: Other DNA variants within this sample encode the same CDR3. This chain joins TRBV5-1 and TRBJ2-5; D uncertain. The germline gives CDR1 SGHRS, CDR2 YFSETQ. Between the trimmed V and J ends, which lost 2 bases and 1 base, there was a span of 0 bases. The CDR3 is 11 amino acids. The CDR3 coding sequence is TGCGCCAGCAGCTTCCAAGAGACCCAGTACTTC. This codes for CASSFQETQYF.

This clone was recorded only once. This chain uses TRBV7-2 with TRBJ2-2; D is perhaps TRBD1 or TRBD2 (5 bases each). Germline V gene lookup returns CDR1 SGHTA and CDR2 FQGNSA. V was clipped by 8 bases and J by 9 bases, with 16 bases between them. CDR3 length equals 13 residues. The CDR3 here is CASYGWGGRELFF. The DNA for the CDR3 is TGTGCCAGCTACGGATGGGGCGGGCGGGAGCTGTTTTTT.

CDR3 protein: CASSLRGGGMPNEQFF. CDR3 nucleotides: TGTGCCAGCAGCCTAAGGGGAGGGGGCATGCCCAATGAGCAGTTCTTC. The chain joins TRBV7-3 to TRBJ2-1, with D tentatively TRBD1 or TRBD2 (7 bases each). The CDR3 sequence is 16 residues long. CDR1 SGHTA and CDR2 FQGTGA come from the germline V gene. Trimming stripped 5 bases from V and 6 bases from J, with 20 bases between.

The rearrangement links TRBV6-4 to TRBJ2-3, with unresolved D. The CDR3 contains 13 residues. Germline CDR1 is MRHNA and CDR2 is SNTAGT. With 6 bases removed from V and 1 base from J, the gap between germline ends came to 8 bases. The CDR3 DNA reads TGTGCCAGCAGCCCCGGTGGCACAGATACGCAGTATTTT. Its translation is CASSPGGTDTQYF.

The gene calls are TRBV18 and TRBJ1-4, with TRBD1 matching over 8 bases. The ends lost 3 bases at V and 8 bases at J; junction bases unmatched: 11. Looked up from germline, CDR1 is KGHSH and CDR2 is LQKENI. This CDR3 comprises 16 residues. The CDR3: CASSPLGQGLGEKLFF. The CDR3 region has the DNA TGTGCCAGCTCACCGCTCGGACAGGGTCTGGGCGAAAAACTGTTTTTT.

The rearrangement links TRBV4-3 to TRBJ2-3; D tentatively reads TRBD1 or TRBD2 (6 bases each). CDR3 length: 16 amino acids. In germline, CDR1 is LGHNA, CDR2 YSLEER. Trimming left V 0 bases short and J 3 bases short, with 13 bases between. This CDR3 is CASSQDPRGRTDTQYF. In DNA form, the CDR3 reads TGCGCCAGCAGCCAAGACCCCCGGGGGCGGACAGATACGCAGTATTTT.

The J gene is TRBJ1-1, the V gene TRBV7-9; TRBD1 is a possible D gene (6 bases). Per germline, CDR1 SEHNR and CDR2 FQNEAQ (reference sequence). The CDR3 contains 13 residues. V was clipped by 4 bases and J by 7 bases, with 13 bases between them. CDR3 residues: CASSYGRGVEAFF. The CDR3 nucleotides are TGTGCCAGCAGCTACGGTAGGGGGGTTGAAGCTTTCTTT.

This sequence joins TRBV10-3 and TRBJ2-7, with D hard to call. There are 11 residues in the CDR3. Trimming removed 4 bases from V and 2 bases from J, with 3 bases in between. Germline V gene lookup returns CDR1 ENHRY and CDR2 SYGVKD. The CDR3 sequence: CAISAAYEQYF. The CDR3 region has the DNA TGTGCCATCAGTGCAGCCTACGAGCAGTACTTC.

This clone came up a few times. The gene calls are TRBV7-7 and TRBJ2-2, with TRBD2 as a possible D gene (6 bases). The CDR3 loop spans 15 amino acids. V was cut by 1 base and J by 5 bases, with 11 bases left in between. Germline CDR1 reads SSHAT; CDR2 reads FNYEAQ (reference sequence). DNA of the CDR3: TGTGCCAGCAGCTTAGGGGGACTGTTTACCGGGGAGCTGTTTTTT. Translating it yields CASSLGGLFTGELFF.

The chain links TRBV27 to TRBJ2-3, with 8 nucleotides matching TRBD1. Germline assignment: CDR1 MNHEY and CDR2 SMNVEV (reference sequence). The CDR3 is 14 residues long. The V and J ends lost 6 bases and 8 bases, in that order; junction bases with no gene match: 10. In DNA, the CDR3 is TGTGCCAGCAGACGATCGACAGGGGAGAGTACGCAGTATTTT. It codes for CASRRSTGESTQYF.

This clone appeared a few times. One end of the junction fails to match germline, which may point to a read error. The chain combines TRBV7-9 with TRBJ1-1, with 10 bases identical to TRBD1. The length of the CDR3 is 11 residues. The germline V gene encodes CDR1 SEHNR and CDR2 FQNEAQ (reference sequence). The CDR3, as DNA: TGTGCCAGCAGTGGGACAGGGGAAGGTTTCTTT. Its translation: CASSGTGEGFF.

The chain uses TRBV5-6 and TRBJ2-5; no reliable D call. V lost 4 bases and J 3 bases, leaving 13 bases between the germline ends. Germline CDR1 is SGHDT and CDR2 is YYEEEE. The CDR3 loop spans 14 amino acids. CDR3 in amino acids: CASSPGAKKETQYF. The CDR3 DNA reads TGTGCCAGCAGCCCCGGCGCCAAGAAAGAGACCCAGTACTTC.

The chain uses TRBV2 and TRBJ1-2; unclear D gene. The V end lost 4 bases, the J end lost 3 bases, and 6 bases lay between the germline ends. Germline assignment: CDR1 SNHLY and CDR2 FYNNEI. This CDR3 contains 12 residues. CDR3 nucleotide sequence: TGTGCCAGCAGTGCGAGGGACTATGGCTACACCTTC. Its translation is CASSARDYGYTF.

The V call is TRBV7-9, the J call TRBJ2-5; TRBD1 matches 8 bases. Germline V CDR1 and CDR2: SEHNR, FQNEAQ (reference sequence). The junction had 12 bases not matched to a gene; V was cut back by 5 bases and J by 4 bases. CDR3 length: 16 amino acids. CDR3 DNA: TGTGCCAGCAGCGTCTCCCATGGACAGGGCGGAGAGACCCAGTACTTC. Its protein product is CASSVSHGQGGETQYF.

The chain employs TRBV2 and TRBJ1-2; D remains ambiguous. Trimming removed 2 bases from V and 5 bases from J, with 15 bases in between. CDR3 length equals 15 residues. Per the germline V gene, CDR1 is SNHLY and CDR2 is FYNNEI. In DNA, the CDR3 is TGTGCCAGCAGTGAAAACCAGCTCAACCTATATGGCTACACCTTC. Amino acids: CASSENQLNLYGYTF.

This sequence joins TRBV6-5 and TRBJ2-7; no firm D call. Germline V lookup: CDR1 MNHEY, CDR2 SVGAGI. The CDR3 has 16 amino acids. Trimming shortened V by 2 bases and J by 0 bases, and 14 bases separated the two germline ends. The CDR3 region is CASSYRVSSRSYEQYF. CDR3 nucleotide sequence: TGTGCCAGCAGTTACCGGGTCAGTTCTCGCTCCTACGAGCAGTACTTC.

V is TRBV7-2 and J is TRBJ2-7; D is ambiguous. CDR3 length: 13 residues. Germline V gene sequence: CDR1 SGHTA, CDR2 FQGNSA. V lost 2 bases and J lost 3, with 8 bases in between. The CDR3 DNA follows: TGTGCCAGCAGCTTAAAGGTCCTCTACGAGCAGTACTTC. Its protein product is CASSLKVLYEQYF.

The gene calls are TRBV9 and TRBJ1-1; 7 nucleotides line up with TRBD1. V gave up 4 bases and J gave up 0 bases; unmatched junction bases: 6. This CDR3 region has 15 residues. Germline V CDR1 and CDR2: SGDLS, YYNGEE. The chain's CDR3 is CASSSTGLVNTEAFF. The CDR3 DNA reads TGTGCCAGCAGCTCGACAGGGCTGGTGAACACTGAAGCTTTCTTT. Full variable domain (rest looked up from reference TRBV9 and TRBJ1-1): DSGVTQTPKHLITATGQRVTLRCSPRSGDLSVYWYQQSLDQGLQFLIQYYNGEERAKGNILERFSAQQFPDLHSELNLSSLELGDSALYFCASSSTGLVNTEAFFGQGTRLTVV.